This TCR beta chain was identified in a study of blood T cell repertoires in COVID-19. On the study more broadly: Acute-phase and convalescent COVID-19 samples originated in the United States, Italy and Spain. T cells, B-cell-depleted T cells, or PBMCs supplied cDNA or gDNA.

Per the authors' pipeline: Amplification with reference gene primers provided the estimates of nucleated cell counts. The method was immunoSEQ multiplex PCR; TCRdb's version includes in-frame clones alone and lacks a portion of them. V and J calls and clone size are those listed in that table; D and trimming were worked out from the DNA. The sample lists roughly 330,000 clones, roughly 90% occurring once. The trim removed 5 bases at V and 4 bases at J, leaving 4 bases unmatched. The length of the CDR3 is 14 residues. CDR1 is LGHNA and CDR2 is YNFKEQ in the germline V gene. This clonotype was sampled from a man aged 18 to 29 who had recovered from COVID-19. This chain uses TRBV4-2 with TRBJ1-4; TRBD1 aligns across 7 bases. Sequencing was performed on peripheral blood. Here the CDR3 reads CASSKGQINEKLFF. The CDR3 bases are TGTGCCAGCAGCAAGGGACAGATTAATGAAAAACTGTTTTTT.